This T cell receptor (beta chain) was captured by sequencing in a study of blood T cell repertoires in COVID-19. Across the study: Sample material is recorded as cDNA or gDNA derived from T cells, B-cell-depleted T cells, or PBMCs.

There are 14 residues in the CDR3. Germline CDR1 reads LGHDT; CDR2 reads YNNKEL (reference sequence). V shed 5 bases, J shed 5 bases, and the junction held 7 bases outside the gene matches. Using immunoSEQ multiplex PCR, the repertoire was profiled, and TCRdb retains in-frame clones only, with some absent. The sample consists of roughly 290,000 clones, around four fifths of them appearing once. V usage is TRBV3-1 (or the pseudogene TRBV3-2) and J usage is TRBJ2-5; TRBD2 matches 8 bases. The receptor's source is a woman between 50 and 59 years old with active or convalescent COVID-19. The sequencing sample was made of peripheral blood. CDR3 in DNA: TGTGCCAGCAGCGGACTAGCCCTGGCGGAGACCCAGTACTTC. The encoded protein is CASSGLALAETQYF.